The entry below gives a single T cell receptor (beta chain) sequence along with its context. Its antigen is still unknown. Sequencing was performed with immunoSEQ multiplex PCR; in TCRdb, only in-frame clones are kept and a portion is missing. The sample includes roughly 1,600 clones, 82% of them seen just once. This entry is derived from a study of tissue T cells after allogeneic stem cell transplantation. Broader study findings: Limitations included a small, clinically heterogeneous cohort and limited sampling depth. Motif-based clustering found tissue-specific repertoire signatures shared across patients, though few clones were shared.

Enrolled prospectively were adult allogeneic hematopoietic cell transplant recipients whose graft-versus-host disease was steroid-refractory. Sequences were derived from stomach tissue, sampled at autopsy. The TCR sequence derives from a male patient aged 60 or older with steroid-refractory graft-versus-host disease after an allogeneic stem cell transplant. Part of the T cells may come from the graft donor.

Here the CDR3 reads CAIRQGGMSTEAFF. For the CDR3, the DNA is TGTGCCATCAGACAAGGGGGGATGAGCACTGAAGCTTTCTTT. This rearrangement joins TRBV10-3 to TRBJ1-1, with D maybe TRBD1 (6 bases). Looked up from germline, CDR1 is ENHRY and CDR2 is SYGVKD. Trimming took 6 bases from V and 4 from J, leaving 15 bases between them. CDR3 length: 14 residues.